These T cell receptor beta chains were read from a single sample in a study of beta chain features in type 1 diabetes. Clones were sequenced by immunoSEQ multiplex PCR, and TCRdb holds only the in-frame ones, with some missing. The table has more than 250,000 clones, about 20% seen once. Specimen: naive CD4+ T cells from blood. Receptor source: a woman between 35 and 50 years old with type 1 diabetes. CDR3s leave out the opening cysteine and the closing phenylalanine or tryptophan. Each record gives: J gene, V gene, CDR3 protein.

j_call: TRBJ2-1; v_call: TRBV18; cdr3_aa: ASSLGSRGEQF
j_call: TRBJ2-1; v_call: TRBV29-1; cdr3_aa: SVEGVQAYYNEQF
j_call: TRBJ2-3; v_call: TRBV7-6; cdr3_aa: ASSSGTLAGTDTQY
j_call: TRBJ2-7; v_call: TRBV27; cdr3_aa: ASSSAGTTLSYEQY
j_call: TRBJ2-6; v_call: TRBV28; cdr3_aa: ASSRSSGANVLT
j_call: TRBJ1-5; v_call: TRBV30; cdr3_aa: AWGDRGSQPQH
j_call: TRBJ2-3; v_call: TRBV30; cdr3_aa: AWRAGGTDTQY
j_call: TRBJ1-2; v_call: TRBV4-1; cdr3_aa: ASSQRVRENRAFDGYT
j_call: TRBJ1-5; v_call: TRBV19; cdr3_aa: ASSILQGRNQPQH
j_call: TRBJ2-7; v_call: TRBV2; cdr3_aa: ASTQGTSGPYEQY
j_call: -; v_call: TRBV30; cdr3_aa: AWSGGTGDYEQY
j_call: TRBJ2-3; v_call: TRBV27; cdr3_aa: ASKRGEDTQY
j_call: TRBJ2-3; v_call: TRBV7-8; cdr3_aa: ASSSRFSGGADTQY
j_call: TRBJ2-7; v_call: TRBV5-1; cdr3_aa: ASSFGAYEQY
j_call: TRBJ2-7; v_call: TRBV9; cdr3_aa: ASSGGTVDYEQY
j_call: TRBJ2-7; v_call: TRBV28; cdr3_aa: ASSLQDYEQY
j_call: TRBJ2-1; v_call: TRBV7-3; cdr3_aa: ASSLGLTTYNEQF
j_call: TRBJ2-4; v_call: TRBV28; cdr3_aa: ASSEGTLAKNIQY
j_call: TRBJ2-5; v_call: TRBV5-1; cdr3_aa: ASSLTGWETQY
j_call: TRBJ2-1; v_call: TRBV6-6; cdr3_aa: ASSYQNGKQF
j_call: TRBJ2-3; v_call: TRBV29-1; cdr3_aa: SGAGAGTDTQY
j_call: TRBJ1-2; v_call: TRBV7-9; cdr3_aa: ASSPGQGGGYT
j_call: TRBJ2-1; v_call: TRBV5-1; cdr3_aa: ASSLDRVNEQF
j_call: TRBJ1-2; v_call: TRBV2; cdr3_aa: ASSGTDPGYT
j_call: TRBJ2-7; v_call: TRBV23-1; cdr3_aa: ASSQVLGAQCWEQY
j_call: TRBJ2-7; v_call: TRBV5-8; cdr3_aa: ASSNRLAYEQY